Following are 20 T cell receptor beta chains from one sample sequenced in a study of cytomegalovirus exposure and HLA in healthy donors. Assay: immunoSEQ multiplex PCR; the TCRdb copy retains only in-frame clones and omits some. The sample holds 130,000 to 150,000 clones, 85% to 90% seen once. Sequences were obtained from PBMCs. The receptor set was obtained from a woman aged 18-35 years in good health and CMV-seropositive.

The chain has TRBV18 and TRBJ2-7, with 8 bases matching TRBD2. V shed 2 bases, J shed 2 bases, and the junction held 14 bases outside the gene matches. This CDR3 is built from 18 residues. CDR1 and CDR2 (germline): KGHSH, LQKENI. This CDR3 reads CASSPGTESGSSPYEQYF. The CDR3 DNA reads as TGTGCCAGCTCACCAGGGACCGAGAGCGGGAGTTCCCCCTACGAGCAGTACTTC.

The rearrangement links TRBV4-1 to TRBJ2-7, with D possibly matching TRBD1 (5 bases). CDR3 length: 15 amino acids. The V gene lost 0 bases and the J gene lost 1 base, with 10 bases spanning the gap. Germline V lookup: CDR1 MGHRA, CDR2 YSYEKL. The DNA of the CDR3 is TGCGCCAGCAGCCAAGATCTCAGGGATTCCTACGAGCAGTACTTC. Its protein product is CASSQDLRDSYEQYF.

The chain couples TRBV28 to TRBJ2-1; no firm D call. The germline V and J ends were trimmed by 8 bases and 8 bases, with 16 bases remaining between them. The germline V gene encodes CDR1 MDHEN and CDR2 SYDVKM. This CDR3 is built from 13 residues. The CDR3 loop is CASRAYSVDEQFF. In nucleotides, the CDR3 is TGTGCCAGCCGTGCCTATTCGGTCGATGAGCAGTTCTTC. The full variable domain, in which reference TRBV28 and TRBJ2-1 provide the parts outside the CDR3, is DVKVTQSSRYLVKRTGEKVFLECVQDMDHENMFWYRQDPGLGLRLIYFSYDVKMKEKGDIPEGYSVSREKKERFSLILESASTNQTSMYLCASRAYSVDEQFFGPGTRLTVL.

The chain recombines TRBV27 with TRBJ1-2, with 11 bases aligning to TRBD1. V shed 8 bases and J 7 bases; nucleotides not matched to a gene: 6. This CDR3 has 13 residues. CDR1 is MNHEY and CDR2 is SMNVEV in the germline V gene (reference sequence). The CDR3 coding sequence is TGTGCCAGCTCTGGACAGGGGGCAAGTGGCTACACCTTC. Protein product: CASSGQGASGYTF.

The chain links TRBV5-1 to TRBJ2-3; TRBD2 matches 7 bases. Per germline, CDR1 SGHRS and CDR2 YFSETQ. J lost 3 bases, V lost 2 bases, and 9 bases had no gene match. The length of the CDR3 is 16 residues. This CDR3 reads CASSLRVLAETDTQYF. The CDR3 nucleotides are TGCGCCAGCAGCTTAAGGGTCCTAGCGGAAACAGATACGCAGTATTTT.

J is TRBJ2-7 and V is TRBV27; perhaps TRBD1 as D (7 bases). Germline CDR1 reads MNHEY; CDR2 reads SMNVEV (reference sequence). The CDR3 runs to 14 residues. Trimming removed 2 bases from V and 3 bases from J, with 11 bases in between. The CDR3 region has the DNA TGTGCCAGCAGTTTAGGCGGGACAGTCTACGAGCAGTACTTC. It yields the protein CASSLGGTVYEQYF.

The V and J genes are TRBV6-5 and TRBJ1-4; D is possibly TRBD1 (6 bases). CDR3 length: 15 amino acids. Germline values: CDR1 MNHEY, CDR2 SVGAGI. Trimming stripped 6 bases from V and 3 bases from J, with 14 bases between. The CDR3 DNA reads as TGTGCCAGCAGACACAGGGATCCAGCTAATGAAAAACTGTTTTTT. Its protein is CASRHRDPANEKLFF.

The chain uses TRBV6-5 and TRBJ2-7, with D unclear. The CDR3 contains 13 residues. Per germline, CDR1 MNHEY and CDR2 SVGAGI. V was trimmed by 7 bases and J by 1 base, leaving 11 bases between them. Here the CDR3 DNA reads TGTGCCAGCAAACGAGACACTTCCTACGAGCAGTACTTC. This translates into CASKRDTSYEQYF.

This chain links TRBV6-5 with TRBJ1-1; TRBD1 agrees at 9 bases. Germline V gene data show CDR1 as MNHEY and CDR2 as SVGAGI. The V and J ends lost 4 bases and 7 bases, in that order; junction bases with no gene match: 7. This CDR3 contains 14 residues. CDR3 sequence: CASSFTGGLGEAFF. Written as DNA, the CDR3 is TGTGCCAGCAGTTTCACAGGGGGCCTCGGTGAAGCTTTCTTT.

This rearrangement joins TRBV6-5 to TRBJ2-3; TRBD2 might be the D (5 bases). Trimming removed 6 bases from V and 1 base from J, with 8 bases in between. The germline gives CDR1 MNHEY, CDR2 SVGAGI. There are 13 residues in the CDR3. CDR3 amino acids: CASRELGTDTQYF. CDR3 bases: TGTGCCAGCAGGGAACTAGGCACAGATACGCAGTATTTT.

The V and J genes are TRBV6-5 and TRBJ1-2; weak D call: TRBD1 (6 bases). V was cut by 7 bases and J by 4 bases, with 10 bases left in between. This CDR3 region has 12 residues. CDR1 is MNHEY, CDR2 SVGAGI, per germline. In DNA form, the CDR3 reads TGTGCCAGCAAGGGGGGGAGCTATGGCTACACCTTC. This codes for CASKGGSYGYTF.

The chain has TRBV5-4 and TRBJ2-1, with 10 positions matching TRBD2. Germline values: CDR1 SGHNT, CDR2 YYREEE (reference sequence). J gave up 1 base and V 4 bases, and 2 bases lay outside the gene matches. The CDR3 is made up of 15 amino acids. The CDR3 DNA is TGTGCCAGCAGCCCGGGACTAGCGTCCTACAATGAGCAGTTCTTC. Its protein is CASSPGLASYNEQFF.

V usage is TRBV11-2 and J usage is TRBJ1-5, with 12 nucleotides matching TRBD1. This CDR3 contains 17 residues. Germline V gene data show CDR1 as SGHAT and CDR2 as FQNNGV. Germline trimming cut 0 bases from V and 2 bases from J; bases unmatched to any gene: 2. The CDR3 sequence is CASSLEGTGGRNQPQHF. The DNA for the CDR3 is TGTGCCAGCAGCTTAGAGGGGACAGGGGGCCGCAATCAGCCCCAGCATTTT.

The DNA for the CDR3 is TGTGCCATCACCGGGACAGGGACTGGGACTGAAGCTTTCTTT. Its protein product is CAITGTGTGTEAFF. V is TRBV10-3 and J is TRBJ1-1, with 9 bases aligning to TRBD1. Germline V gene data show CDR1 as ENHRY and CDR2 as SYGVKD. Trimming cost V 7 bases and J 5 bases; bases outside gene matches: 8. The CDR3 is made up of 14 amino acids.

The chain recombines TRBV5-6 with TRBJ2-3; the match to TRBD2 covers 10 bases. CDR1 and CDR2 (germline): SGHDT, YYEEEE. The CDR3 is 14 residues long. The trim removed 4 bases at V and 7 bases at J, leaving 6 bases unmatched. The CDR3 sequence: CASSISGRRNTQYF. The DNA for the CDR3 is TGTGCCAGCAGCATTAGCGGGAGGAGGAATACGCAGTATTTT.

The V and J genes are TRBV10-3 and TRBJ2-3; a possible D gene is TRBD1 (5 bases). The CDR3 has 14 residues. V lost 0 bases and J 5 bases, leaving 9 bases between the germline ends. Germline V gene lookup returns CDR1 ENHRY and CDR2 SYGVKD. DNA of the CDR3: TGTGCCATCAGTGAGTCGGGGCGAAGAGATACGCAGTATTTT. Amino acids: CAISESGRRDTQYF.

This chain links TRBV5-1 with TRBJ2-6; TRBD1 aligns across 7 bases. Germline CDR1 reads SGHRS; CDR2 reads YFSETQ. This CDR3 contains 17 residues. V shed 0 bases and J 0 bases; nucleotides not matched to a gene: 3. The CDR3 is CASSLDGQASGANVLTF. In DNA, the CDR3 is TGCGCCAGCAGCTTGGACGGACAGGCCTCTGGGGCCAACGTCCTGACTTTC.

V is TRBV9 and J is TRBJ2-1; 9 nucleotides match TRBD2. The CDR3 covers 16 residues. V was pared by 0 bases and J by 6 bases, with 7 bases of the junction left unmatched. The germline gives CDR1 SGDLS, CDR2 YYNGEE. CDR3 nucleotides: TGTGCCAGCAGCGTAGTATGGGCGGGAGGGTTCAATGAGCAGTTCTTC. Translating gives CASSVVWAGGFNEQFF.

This sequence joins TRBV5-6 and TRBJ2-7, with unresolved D. The V end lost 0 bases, the J end lost 2 bases, and 9 bases lay between the germline ends. The CDR3 has 14 amino acids. Germline V gene sequence: CDR1 SGHDT, CDR2 YYEEEE. CDR3: CASSLGGGTYEQYF. The CDR3 DNA reads as TGTGCCAGCAGCTTGGGTGGCGGAACCTACGAGCAGTACTTC. Together with reference TRBV5-6 and TRBJ2-7, the CDR3 gives the full variable domain: DAGVTQSPTHLIKTRGQQVTLRCSPKSGHDTVSWYQQALGQGPQFIFQYYEEEERQRGNFPDRFSGHQFPNYSSELNVNALLLGDSALYLCASSLGGGTYEQYFGPGTRLTVT.

This clone is a singleton in its sample. The chain couples TRBV2 to TRBJ1-1, with 9 bases aligning to TRBD1. CDR1 is SNHLY and CDR2 is FYNNEI in the germline V gene. The CDR3 has 14 amino acids. The J segment lost 11 bases and the V segment lost 0 bases, leaving 7 bases of the junction unmatched. CDR3 DNA: TGTGCCAGCAGTGAAGCGGCGGGACAGGGTACGGCTTTCTTT. Its protein product is CASSEAAGQGTAFF.